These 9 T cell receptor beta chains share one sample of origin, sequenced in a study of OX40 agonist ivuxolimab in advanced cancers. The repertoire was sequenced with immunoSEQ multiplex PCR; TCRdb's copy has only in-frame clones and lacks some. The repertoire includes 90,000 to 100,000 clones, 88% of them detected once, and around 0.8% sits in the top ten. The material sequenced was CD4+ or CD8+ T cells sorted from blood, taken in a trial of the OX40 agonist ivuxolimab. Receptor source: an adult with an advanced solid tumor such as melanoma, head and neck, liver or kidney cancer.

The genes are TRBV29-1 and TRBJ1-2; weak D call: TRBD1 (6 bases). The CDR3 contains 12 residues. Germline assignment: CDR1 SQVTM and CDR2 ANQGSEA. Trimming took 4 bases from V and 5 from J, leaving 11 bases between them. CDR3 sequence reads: CSVVNREYGYTF. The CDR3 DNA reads TGCAGCGTTGTAAACAGGGAATATGGCTACACCTTC.

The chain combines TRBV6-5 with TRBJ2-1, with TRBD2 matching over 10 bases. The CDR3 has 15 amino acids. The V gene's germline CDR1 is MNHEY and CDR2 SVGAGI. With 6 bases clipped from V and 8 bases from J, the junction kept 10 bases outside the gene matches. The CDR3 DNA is TGTGCCAGCAGCTCGGGACTAGCGAATAAGTATGAGCAGTTCTTC. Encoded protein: CASSSGLANKYEQFF.

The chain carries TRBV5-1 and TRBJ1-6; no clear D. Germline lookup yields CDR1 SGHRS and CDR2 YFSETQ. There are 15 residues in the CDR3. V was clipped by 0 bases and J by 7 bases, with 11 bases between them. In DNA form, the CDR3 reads TGCGCCAGCAGCTTGGCCCTACAAGCAAATTCACCCCTCCACTTT. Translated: CASSLALQANSPLHF.

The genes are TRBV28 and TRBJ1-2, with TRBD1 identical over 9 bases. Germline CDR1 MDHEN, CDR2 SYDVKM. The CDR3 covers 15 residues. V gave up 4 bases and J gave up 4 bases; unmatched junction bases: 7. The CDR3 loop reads CASSSSRDRVYGYTF. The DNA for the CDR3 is TGTGCCAGCAGTTCTTCCCGGGACAGGGTCTATGGCTACACCTTC.

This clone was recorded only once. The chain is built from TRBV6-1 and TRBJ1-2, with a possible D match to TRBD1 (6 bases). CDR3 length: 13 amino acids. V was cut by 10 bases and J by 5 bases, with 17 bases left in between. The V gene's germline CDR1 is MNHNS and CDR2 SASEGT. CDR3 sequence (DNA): TGTGCCACCGGGTTGGGGGCCGGGTATGGCTACACCTTC. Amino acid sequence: CATGLGAGYGYTF.

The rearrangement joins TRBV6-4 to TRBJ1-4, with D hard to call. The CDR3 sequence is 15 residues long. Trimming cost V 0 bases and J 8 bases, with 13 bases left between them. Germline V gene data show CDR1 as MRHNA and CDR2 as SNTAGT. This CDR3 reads CASSDSGSPTEKLFF. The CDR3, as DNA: TGTGCCAGCAGTGACTCTGGCAGTCCCACGGAAAAACTGTTTTTT.

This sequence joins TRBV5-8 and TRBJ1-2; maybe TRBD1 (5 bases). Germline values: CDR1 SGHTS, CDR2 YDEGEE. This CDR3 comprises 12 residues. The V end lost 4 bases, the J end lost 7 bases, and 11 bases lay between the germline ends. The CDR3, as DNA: TGTGCCAGCAGCACGCAGGGTCTTGGCTACACCTTC. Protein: CASSTQGLGYTF.

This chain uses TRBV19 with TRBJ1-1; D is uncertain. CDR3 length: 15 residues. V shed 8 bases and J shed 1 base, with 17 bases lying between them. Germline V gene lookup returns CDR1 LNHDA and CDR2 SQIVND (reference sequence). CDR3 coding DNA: TGTGCCAGTTACCACAGCTTTAAGGGGAACACTGAAGCTTTCTTT. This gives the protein CASYHSFKGNTEAFF. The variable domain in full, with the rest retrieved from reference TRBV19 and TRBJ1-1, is DGGITQSPKYLFRKEGQNVTLSCEQNLNHDAMYWYRQDPGQGLRLIYYSQIVNDFQKGDIAEGYSVSREKKESFPLTVTSAQKNPTAFYLCASYHSFKGNTEAFFGQGTRLTVV.

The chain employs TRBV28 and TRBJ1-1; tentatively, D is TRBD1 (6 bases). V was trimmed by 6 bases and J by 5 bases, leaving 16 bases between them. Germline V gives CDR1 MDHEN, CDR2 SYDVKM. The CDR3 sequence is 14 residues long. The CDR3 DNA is TGTGCCAGCAGCCCCGGACAGCGCAGGACTGAAGCTTTCTTT. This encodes CASSPGQRRTEAFF. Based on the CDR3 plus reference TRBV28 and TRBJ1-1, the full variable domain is DVKVTQSSRYLVKRTGEKVFLECVQDMDHENMFWYRQDPGLGLRLIYFSYDVKMKEKGDIPEGYSVSREKKERFSLILESASTNQTSMYLCASSPGQRRTEAFFGQGTRLTVV.